The TCR beta chain described here comes from a study of OX40 agonist ivuxolimab in advanced cancers. Study-level information: In this trial design, patients received ivuxolimab intravenously at 0.01 to 10 mg/kg every 2 weeks. The dose-escalation group included hepatocellular carcinoma, melanoma, renal cell carcinoma and head and neck cancer.

The study, taken as a whole, reports: CD4+ T cells averaged fewer expanded clones than CD8+ T cells. No antigen was identified for the clonally expanded peripheral T cells.

A single count supports this clone. Its target is not known. This CDR3 is built from 15 residues. Germline V gene data show CDR1 as SEHNR and CDR2 as FQNEAQ (reference sequence). V lost 5 bases and J 2 bases, leaving 14 bases between the germline ends. Only in-frame clones appear in the TCRdb table, and some are missing; sequencing was by immunoSEQ multiplex PCR. The sample lists more than 75,000 clones, approximately 90% occurring once. The chain couples TRBV7-9 to TRBJ2-3; the D gene is possibly TRBD1 (6 bases). The sequences come from CD4+ or CD8+ T cells sorted from blood, collected in a trial of the OX40 agonist ivuxolimab. This TCR was recovered from an adult with an advanced solid tumor such as melanoma, head and neck, liver or kidney cancer. CDR3 DNA sequence: TGTGCCAGCAGCGTCGGCACAGGGCCCACAGATACGCAGTATTTT. Amino acid sequence: CASSVGTGPTDTQYF.